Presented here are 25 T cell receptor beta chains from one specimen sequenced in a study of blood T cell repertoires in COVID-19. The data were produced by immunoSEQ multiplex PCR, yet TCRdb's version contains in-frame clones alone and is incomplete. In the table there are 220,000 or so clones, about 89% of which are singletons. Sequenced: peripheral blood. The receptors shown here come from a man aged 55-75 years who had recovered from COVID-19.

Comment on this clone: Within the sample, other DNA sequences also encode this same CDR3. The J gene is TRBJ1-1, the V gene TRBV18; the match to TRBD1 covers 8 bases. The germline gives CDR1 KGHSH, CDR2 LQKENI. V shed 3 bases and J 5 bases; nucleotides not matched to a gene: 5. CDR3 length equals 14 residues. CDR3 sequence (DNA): TGTGCCAGCTCACCCGGGCAGGGGGCGACTGAAGCTTTCTTT. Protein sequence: CASSPGQGATEAFF.

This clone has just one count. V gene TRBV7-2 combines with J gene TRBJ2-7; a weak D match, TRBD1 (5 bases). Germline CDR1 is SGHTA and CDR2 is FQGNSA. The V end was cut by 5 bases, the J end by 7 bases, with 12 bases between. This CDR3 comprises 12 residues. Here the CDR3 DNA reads TGTGCCAGCAGCCAGACAGCCTTAGAGCAGTACTTC. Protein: CASSQTALEQYF.

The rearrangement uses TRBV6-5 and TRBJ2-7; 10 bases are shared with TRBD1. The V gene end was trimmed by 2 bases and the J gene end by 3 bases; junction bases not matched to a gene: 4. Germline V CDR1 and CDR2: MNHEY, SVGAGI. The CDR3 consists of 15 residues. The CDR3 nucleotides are TGTGCCAGCAGTTACGCCGGGACAGGGGACTACGAGCAGTACTTC. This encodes CASSYAGTGDYEQYF.

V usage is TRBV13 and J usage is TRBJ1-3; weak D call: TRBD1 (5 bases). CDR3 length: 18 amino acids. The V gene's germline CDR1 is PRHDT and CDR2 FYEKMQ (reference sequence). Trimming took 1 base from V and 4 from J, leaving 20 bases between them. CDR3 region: CASSLAPLGQGTGNTIYF. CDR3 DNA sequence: TGTGCCAGCAGCTTAGCGCCCCTGGGGCAGGGAACAGGAAACACCATATATTTT.

The chain's CDR3 is CASSPVSSSGRVEQYF. Written as DNA, the CDR3 is TGTGCCAGCTCCCCAGTGTCGTCTAGCGGGAGAGTCGAGCAGTACTTC. V usage is TRBV18 and J usage is TRBJ2-7; 10 nucleotides align to TRBD2. V lost 6 bases to trimming and J lost 6 bases; unmatched junction nucleotides: 14. Germline CDR1 reads KGHSH; CDR2 reads LQKENI. The CDR3 has 16 residues.

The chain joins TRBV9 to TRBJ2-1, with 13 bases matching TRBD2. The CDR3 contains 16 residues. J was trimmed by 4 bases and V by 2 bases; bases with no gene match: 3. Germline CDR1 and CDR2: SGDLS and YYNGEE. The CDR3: CASSVEGLAGYNEQFF. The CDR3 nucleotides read TGTGCCAGCAGCGTTGAGGGACTAGCGGGATACAATGAGCAGTTCTTC.

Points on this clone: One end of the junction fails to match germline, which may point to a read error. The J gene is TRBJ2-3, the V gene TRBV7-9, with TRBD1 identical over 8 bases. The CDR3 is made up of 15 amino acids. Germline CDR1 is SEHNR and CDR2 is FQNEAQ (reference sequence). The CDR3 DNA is TGTGCCAGCAGTTTAGGGCAGGGGGCCACAGATACGCAGTATTTT. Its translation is CASSLGQGATDTQYF.

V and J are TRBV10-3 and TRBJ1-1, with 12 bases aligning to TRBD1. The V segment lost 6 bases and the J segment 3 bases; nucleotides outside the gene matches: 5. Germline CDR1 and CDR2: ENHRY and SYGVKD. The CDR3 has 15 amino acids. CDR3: CAIRGGTGGDTEAFF. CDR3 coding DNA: TGTGCCATCAGGGGCGGGACAGGGGGCGACACTGAAGCTTTCTTT.

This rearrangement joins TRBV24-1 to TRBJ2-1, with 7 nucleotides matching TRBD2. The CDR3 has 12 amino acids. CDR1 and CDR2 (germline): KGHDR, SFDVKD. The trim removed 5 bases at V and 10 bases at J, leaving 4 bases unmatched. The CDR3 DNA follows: TGTGCCACCAGTGGCCGGGGGGAAGAGCAGTTCTTC. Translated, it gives CATSGRGEEQFF.

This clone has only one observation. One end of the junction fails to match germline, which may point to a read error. The CDR3 nucleotides are TGCGCCAGCAGTGACAGGGATGGACGGCACACCTCCTTC. Translating it yields CASSDRDGRHTSF. This chain links TRBV5-1 with TRBJ2-7, with 7 nucleotides matching TRBD1. This CDR3 region has 13 residues. Germline V gene data show CDR1 as SGHRS and CDR2 as YFSETQ. The variable domain in full, completed from reference TRBV5-1 and TRBJ2-7, reads KAGVTQTPRYLIKTRGQQVTLSCSPISGHRSVSWYQQTPGQGLQFLFEYFSETQRNKGNFPGRFSGRQFSNSRSEMNVSTLELGDSALYLCASSDRDGRHTSFGPGTRLTVT.

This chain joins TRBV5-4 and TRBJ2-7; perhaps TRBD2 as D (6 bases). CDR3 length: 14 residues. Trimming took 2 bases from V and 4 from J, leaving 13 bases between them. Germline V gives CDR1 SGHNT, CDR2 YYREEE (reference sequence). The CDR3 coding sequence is TGTGCCAGCAGCTTTGGTGTGACTAGATACGAGCAGTACTTC. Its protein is CASSFGVTRYEQYF.

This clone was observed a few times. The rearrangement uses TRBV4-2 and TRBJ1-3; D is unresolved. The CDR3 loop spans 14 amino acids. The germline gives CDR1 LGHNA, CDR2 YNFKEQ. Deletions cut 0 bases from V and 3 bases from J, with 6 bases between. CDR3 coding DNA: TGTGCCAGCAGCCAAGAGATCGGTGGAAACACCATATATTTT. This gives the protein CASSQEIGGNTIYF.

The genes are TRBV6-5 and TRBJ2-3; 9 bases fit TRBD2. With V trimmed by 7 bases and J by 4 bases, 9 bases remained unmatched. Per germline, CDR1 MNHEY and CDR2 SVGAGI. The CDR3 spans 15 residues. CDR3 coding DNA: TGTGCCAGCACACTAGCGGGTAGGGTCGCAGATACGCAGTATTTT. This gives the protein CASTLAGRVADTQYF.

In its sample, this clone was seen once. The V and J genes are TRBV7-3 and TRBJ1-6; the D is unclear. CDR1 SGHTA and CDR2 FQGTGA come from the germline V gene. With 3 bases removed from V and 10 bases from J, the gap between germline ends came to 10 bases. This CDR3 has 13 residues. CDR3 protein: CASSFNAGSPLHF. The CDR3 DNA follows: TGTGCCAGCAGCTTCAATGCGGGATCACCCCTCCACTTT.

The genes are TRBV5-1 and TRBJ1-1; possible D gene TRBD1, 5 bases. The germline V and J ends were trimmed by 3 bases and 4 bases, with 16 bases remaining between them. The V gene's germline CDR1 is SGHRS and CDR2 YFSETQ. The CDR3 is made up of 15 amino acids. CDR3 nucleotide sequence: TGCGCCAGCAGCTCCCGGGCCTCGGGGGGCACTGAAGCTTTCTTT. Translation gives CASSSRASGGTEAFF.

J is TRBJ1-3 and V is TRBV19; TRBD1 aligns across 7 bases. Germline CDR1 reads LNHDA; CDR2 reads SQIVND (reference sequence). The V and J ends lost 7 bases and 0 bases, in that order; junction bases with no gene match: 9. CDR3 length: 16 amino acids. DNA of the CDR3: TGTGCCAGTACCCACCGGGACAGATACTCTGGAAACACCATATATTTT. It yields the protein CASTHRDRYSGNTIYF. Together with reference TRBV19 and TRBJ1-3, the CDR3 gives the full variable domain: DGGITQSPKYLFRKEGQNVTLSCEQNLNHDAMYWYRQDPGQGLRLIYYSQIVNDFQKGDIAEGYSVSREKKESFPLTVTSAQKNPTAFYLCASTHRDRYSGNTIYFGEGSWLTVV.

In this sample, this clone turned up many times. The CDR3 is CASSLPQTGATDTQYF. In nucleotides, the CDR3 is TGCGCCAGCAGCCTACCACAGACAGGGGCCACAGATACGCAGTATTTT. The gene calls are TRBV5-1 and TRBJ2-3, with 8 nucleotides matching TRBD1. The junction had 9 bases not matched to a gene; V was cut back by 4 bases and J by 2 bases. The CDR3 has 16 residues. Germline assignment: CDR1 SGHRS and CDR2 YFSETQ.

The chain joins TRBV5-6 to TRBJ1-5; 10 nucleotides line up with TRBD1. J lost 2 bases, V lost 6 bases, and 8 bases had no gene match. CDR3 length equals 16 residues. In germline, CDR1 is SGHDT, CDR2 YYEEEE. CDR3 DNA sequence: TGTGCCAGCACCTCGACAGGGGGCCGGGGCAATCAGCCCCAGCATTTT. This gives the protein CASTSTGGRGNQPQHF.

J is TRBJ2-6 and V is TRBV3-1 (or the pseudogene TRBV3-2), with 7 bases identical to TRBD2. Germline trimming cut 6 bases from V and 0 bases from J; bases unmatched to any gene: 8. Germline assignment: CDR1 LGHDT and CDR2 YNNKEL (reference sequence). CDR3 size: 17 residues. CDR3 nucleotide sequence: TGTGCCAGCAGGAAGCGGGACGGCTTCTCTGGGGCCAACGTCCTGACTTTC. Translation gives CASRKRDGFSGANVLTF.

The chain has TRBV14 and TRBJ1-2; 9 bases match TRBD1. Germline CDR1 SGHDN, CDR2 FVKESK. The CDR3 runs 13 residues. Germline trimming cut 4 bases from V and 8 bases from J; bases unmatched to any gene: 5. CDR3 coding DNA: TGTGCCAGCAGCCTACAGGGGGCTCGGGGCTACACCTTC. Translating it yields CASSLQGARGYTF.

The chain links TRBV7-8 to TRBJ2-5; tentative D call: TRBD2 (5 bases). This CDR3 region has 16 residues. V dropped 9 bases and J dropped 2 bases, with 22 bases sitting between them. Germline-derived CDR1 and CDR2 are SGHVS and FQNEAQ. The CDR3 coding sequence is TGTGCCAGTCTCCAACGGGGTGGATCGAATCAAGAGACCCAGTACTTC. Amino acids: CASLQRGGSNQETQYF.

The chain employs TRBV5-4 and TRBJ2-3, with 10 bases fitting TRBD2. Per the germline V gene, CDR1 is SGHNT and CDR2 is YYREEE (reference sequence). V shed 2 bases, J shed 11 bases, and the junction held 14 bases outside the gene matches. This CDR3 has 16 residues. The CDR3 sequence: CASSLQLTLSGGGQYF. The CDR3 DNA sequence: TGTGCCAGCAGCTTACAGCTGACGCTGAGCGGGGGGGGGCAGTATTTT.

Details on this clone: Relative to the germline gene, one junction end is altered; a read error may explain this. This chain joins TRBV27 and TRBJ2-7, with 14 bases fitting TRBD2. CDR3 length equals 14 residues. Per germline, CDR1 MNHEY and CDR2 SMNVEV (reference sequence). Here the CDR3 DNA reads TGTGCCAGCAGTTTAGGGACTAGCGGGAGCCCTATAGACTTC. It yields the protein CASSLGTSGSPIDF.

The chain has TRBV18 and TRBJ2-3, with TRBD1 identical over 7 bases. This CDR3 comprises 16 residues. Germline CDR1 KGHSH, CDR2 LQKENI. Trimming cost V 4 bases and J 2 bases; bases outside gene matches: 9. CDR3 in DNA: TGTGCCAGCTCACGCGATGGACAGGCCCTCACAGATACGCAGTATTTT. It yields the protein CASSRDGQALTDTQYF.

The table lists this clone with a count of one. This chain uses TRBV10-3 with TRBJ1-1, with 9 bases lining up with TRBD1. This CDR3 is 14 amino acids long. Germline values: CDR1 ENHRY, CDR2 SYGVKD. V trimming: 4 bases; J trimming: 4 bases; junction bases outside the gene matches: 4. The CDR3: CAISATGGFTEAFF. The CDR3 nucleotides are TGTGCCATCAGTGCTACAGGGGGCTTCACTGAAGCTTTCTTT.